The 21 T cell receptor beta chains below were found in one sample sequenced in a study of T cells after yellow fever vaccination. One entry per CDR3 protein, called by TCRdb with MiXCR from the 5' RACE reads. The sample has more than 120,000 distinct CDR3 sequences, about 7.7% seen once. Sequencing was performed on CD4+ T cells sorted from PBMCs, taken 5 days after the yellow fever booster vaccination. The receptors here all came from a man aged 25 to 40 who received the YFV17D yellow fever vaccine.

There are many counts of this clonotype. This rearrangement joins TRBV5-1 to TRBJ1-1, with D unresolved. The CDR3 spans 13 residues. Germline V gene data show CDR1 as SGHRS and CDR2 as YFSETQ. V lost 4 bases and J lost 1, with 8 bases in between. CDR3 sequence: CASSIPQNTEAFF. DNA of the CDR3: TGCGCCAGCAGCATCCCACAGAACACTGAAGCTTTCTTT.

This clonotype was seen many times. This chain uses TRBV12-3 or TRBV12-4 with TRBJ2-1; no reliable D call. The CDR3 extends over 13 amino acids. Trimming removed 6 bases at V and 6 bases at J, with 12 bases between. In nucleotides, the CDR3 is TGTGCCAGCAGCCTTCCCCCCAGCAATGAGCAGTTCTTC. Its translation is CASSLPPSNEQFF.

Many counts were recorded for this clonotype. The rearrangement uses TRBV20-1 and TRBJ1-5; D is unclear. CDR1 and CDR2 (germline): DFQATT, SNEGSKA (reference sequence). This CDR3 is built from 13 residues. Trimming took off 1 base at V and 7 bases at J, with 11 bases between the two ends. The CDR3 DNA sequence: TGCAGTGCTAGAGGGGCCGGGAGCCAGCCCCAGCATTTT. Its translation: CSARGAGSQPQHF.

There are many counts of this clonotype. V gene TRBV11-2 combines with J gene TRBJ2-1; 7 positions agree with TRBD2. The CDR3 sequence is 17 residues long. V was pared by 5 bases and J by 4 bases, with 14 bases of the junction left unmatched. CDR1 is SGHAT, CDR2 FQNNGV, per germline. Here the CDR3 DNA reads TGTGCCAGCAGCCCGACTGGGGGGAGCGGGACTTACAATGAGCAGTTCTTC. The encoded protein is CASSPTGGSGTYNEQFF.

This clonotype was counted ten times or more. This chain uses TRBV18 with TRBJ2-5; TRBD1 aligns across 9 bases. Trimming removed 3 bases from V and 4 bases from J; junction bases left unmatched: 6. The CDR3 is made up of 15 amino acids. Germline V gene data show CDR1 as KGHSH and CDR2 as LQKENI. The CDR3 DNA sequence: TGTGCCAGCTCACCGCTCGGGACAGGGATAGAGACCCAGTACTTC. Its translation is CASSPLGTGIETQYF.

This clonotype was counted at least ten times. The CDR3 reads CASSTLTGAGELFF. For the CDR3, the DNA is TGTGCCAGTAGTACCCTTACAGGGGCCGGGGAGCTGTTTTTT. J is TRBJ2-2 and V is TRBV19; the match to TRBD1 covers 7 bases. J lost 6 bases, V lost 4 bases, and 5 bases had no gene match. This CDR3 has 14 residues. CDR1 and CDR2 from the germline V gene are LNHDA and SQIVND (reference sequence).

This clonotype was detected ten times or more. The chain links TRBV7-6 to TRBJ2-1, with TRBD1 matching over 10 bases. The ends lost 5 bases at V and 3 bases at J; junction bases unmatched: 16. Germline lookup yields CDR1 SGHVS and CDR2 FNYEAQ. The length of the CDR3 is 19 residues. The DNA of the CDR3 is TGTGCCAGCAGCCCGGGGGTACACAGGACAGGGGGTTTCTACAATGAGCAGTTCTTC. It yields the protein CASSPGVHRTGGFYNEQFF.

The sample holds many counts of this clonotype. The chain couples TRBV7-9 to TRBJ2-3; tentatively, D is TRBD1 (5 bases). The germline CDR1 and CDR2 sequences are SEHNR and FQNEAQ (reference sequence). This CDR3 is 15 amino acids long. The V gene lost 1 base and the J gene lost 1 base, with 9 bases spanning the gap. In DNA form, the CDR3 reads TGTGCCAGCAGCTTAGGGTCAGGGCGCACAGATACGCAGTATTTT. This sequence encodes CASSLGSGRTDTQYF.

This clonotype was seen many times. The rearrangement uses TRBV10-3 and TRBJ2-1, with D possibly matching TRBD1 (5 bases). Germline loops: CDR1 ENHRY, CDR2 SYGVKD. V shed 4 bases and J shed 6 bases, with 13 bases lying between them. This CDR3 comprises 14 residues. Here the CDR3 DNA reads TGTGCCATCAGTGGGCAGGGCACGGGCAATGAGCAGTTCTTC. It specifies CAISGQGTGNEQFF.

This clonotype showed up many times. This sequence joins TRBV20-1 and TRBJ2-3; TRBD2 agrees at 7 bases. The V and J ends lost 4 bases and 0 bases, in that order; junction bases with no gene match: 4. Germline values: CDR1 DFQATT, CDR2 SNEGSKA (reference sequence). There are 14 residues in the CDR3. CDR3 loop: CSATGAGSTDTQYF. DNA of the CDR3: TGCAGTGCTACGGGAGCGGGGAGCACAGATACGCAGTATTTT.

This clonotype was detected ten times or more. The rearrangement links TRBV27 to TRBJ2-3; no reliable D call. Trimming took off 2 bases at V and 8 bases at J, with 11 bases between the two ends. The CDR3 is made up of 13 amino acids. The germline gives CDR1 MNHEY, CDR2 SMNVEV (reference sequence). Here the CDR3 DNA reads TGTGCCAGCAGTTTAGACGGTCGGAGTACGCAGTATTTT. Encoded protein: CASSLDGRSTQYF.

In its sample, this clonotype was seen many times. The chain uses TRBV15 and TRBJ2-2; D might be TRBD2 (6 bases). Germline CDR1 LNHNV, CDR2 YYDKDF (reference sequence). Trimming cost V 9 bases and J 4 bases, with 15 bases left between them. The CDR3 extends over 14 amino acids. Here the CDR3 reads CATKWGGRTGELFF. The CDR3, as DNA: TGTGCCACTAAATGGGGAGGTCGCACCGGGGAGCTGTTTTTT.

In this sample, this clonotype turned up many times. V is TRBV4-3 and J is TRBJ2-1; 7 bases align to TRBD1. The CDR3 length is 13 residues. V shed 4 bases and J 8 bases; nucleotides not matched to a gene: 5. Germline values: CDR1 LGHNA, CDR2 YSLEER. CDR3 sequence: CASSPVGGYEQFF. CDR3 coding DNA: TGCGCCAGCAGCCCGGTAGGGGGCTATGAGCAGTTCTTC.

Details on this clonotype: A read error may explain this, as a much larger clone is one base away. V and J are TRBV12-3 or TRBV12-4 and TRBJ1-5, with D maybe TRBD1 (5 bases). The CDR3 extends over 13 amino acids. The V and J ends lost 3 bases and 6 bases respectively, with 9 bases between them. The CDR3 reads CASSFRGIQPQHF. The CDR3 DNA follows: TGTGCCAGCAGTTTTCGGGGGATTCAGCCCCAGCATTTT.

This clonotype has more than one count but fewer than ten. CDR3 protein: CASSLAGSAEQYF. Here the CDR3 DNA reads TGTGCCAGCAGCTTGGCGGGTTCGGCCGAGCAGTACTTC. The J gene is TRBJ2-7, the V gene TRBV5-4; the D is unclear. The CDR3 runs 13 residues. Germline V gene data show CDR1 as SGHNT and CDR2 as YYREEE (reference sequence). V lost 0 bases, J lost 6 bases, and 10 bases lay in between.

This sequence joins TRBV5-6 and TRBJ2-6; D is uncertain. Per the germline V gene, CDR1 is SGHDT and CDR2 is YYEEEE. V lost 5 bases and J lost 1, with 10 bases in between. The CDR3 is made up of 15 amino acids. The DNA of the CDR3 is TGTGCCAGCAGTTCCTGGTCGTCTGGGGCCAACGTCCTGACTTTC. Translation: CASSSWSSGANVLTF.

J is TRBJ1-1 and V is TRBV2; TRBD1 aligns across 7 bases. The CDR3 covers 14 residues. After removal of 10 bases from V and 8 bases from J, the junction contained 16 bases not matched to a gene. Germline loops: CDR1 SNHLY, CDR2 FYNNEI. The CDR3: CATQPQGGGAEAFF. The DNA of the CDR3 is TGTGCCACCCAACCTCAGGGGGGTGGTGCGGAAGCTTTCTTT.

In its sample, this clonotype was seen many times. A junction end diverges from the germline sequence, so it may reflect a read error. This sequence joins TRBV20-1 and TRBJ2-7, with 14 positions matching TRBD2. This CDR3 is 12 amino acids long. CDR1 and CDR2 (germline): DFQATT, SNEGSKA (reference sequence). The CDR3 here is CSAIPGLAGEHF. CDR3 DNA sequence: TGCAGTGCAATCCCGGGACTAGCGGGAGAGCACTTC.

This clonotype appeared many times. V is TRBV6-1 and J is TRBJ2-3; D possibly corresponds to TRBD1 (6 bases). The CDR3 covers 15 residues. The V gene lost 6 bases and the J gene lost 2 bases, with 15 bases spanning the gap. Germline V lookup: CDR1 MNHNS, CDR2 SASEGT. The CDR3 reads CASRGAGLITDTQYF. CDR3 nucleotide sequence: TGTGCCAGCAGGGGGGCAGGTCTTATCACAGATACGCAGTATTTT.

This clonotype came up many times. The chain is built from TRBV20-1 and TRBJ2-7; tentative D call: TRBD2 (6 bases). Trimming removed 2 bases from V and 7 bases from J, with 21 bases in between. Germline V gene data show CDR1 as DFQATT and CDR2 as SNEGSKA (reference sequence). The CDR3 consists of 15 residues. CDR3 sequence reads: CSARNGLASGREQYF. The CDR3 DNA is TGCAGTGCTAGAAATGGACTGGCCTCGGGGAGGGAGCAGTACTTC.

The rearrangement joins TRBV29-1 to TRBJ2-7; 7 bases agree with TRBD1. V trimming: 1 base; J trimming: 4 bases; junction bases outside the gene matches: 1. Germline V gene sequence: CDR1 SQVTM, CDR2 ANQGSEA. This CDR3 is built from 12 residues. In DNA form, the CDR3 reads TGCAGCGTTGAAGGACAGGGATACGAGCAGTACTTC. Its translation is CSVEGQGYEQYF.